The next 6 T cell receptor beta chains were all read from a single sample in a study of T cell responses to AZD1222 COVID-19 vaccine. The assay was immunoSEQ multiplex PCR, and TCRdb's table has in-frame clones only and misses some. In total, the table holds about 140,000 clones. Sequenced: peripheral blood. The receptors stem from an adult in good health.

V and J are TRBV27 and TRBJ2-3, with 10 bases lining up with TRBD2. V shed 8 bases and J 4 bases; nucleotides not matched to a gene: 12. Germline assignment: CDR1 MNHEY and CDR2 SMNVEV (reference sequence). The CDR3 is 16 residues long. This chain's CDR3 is CASRYPAGGSPDTQYF. CDR3 in DNA: TGTGCCAGCCGTTATCCAGCGGGGGGGTCACCAGATACGCAGTATTTT.

The chain is built from TRBV28 and TRBJ1-4; maybe TRBD1 (5 bases). V lost 4 bases to trimming and J lost 7 bases, with 19 bases between them. CDR1 is MDHEN, CDR2 SYDVKM, per germline. This CDR3 contains 16 residues. The CDR3 spells CASSSTPRGPFEKLFF. The CDR3 region has the DNA TGTGCCAGCAGTTCAACGCCTCGGGGCCCCTTTGAAAAACTGTTTTTT.

The rearrangement joins TRBV19 to TRBJ2-1; 7 bases align to TRBD1. The V gene end was trimmed by 1 base and the J gene end by 4 bases; junction bases not matched to a gene: 1. There are 14 residues in the CDR3. Germline assignment: CDR1 LNHDA and CDR2 SQIVND (reference sequence). The CDR3 region is CASSIGGQYNEQFF. CDR3 nucleotide sequence: TGTGCCAGTAGTATAGGGGGACAGTACAATGAGCAGTTCTTC.

The CDR3 DNA follows: TGTGCCAGCAGCTTTCGAAGGGAGAACACTGAAGCTTTCTTT. Its translation is CASSFRRENTEAFF. This chain uses TRBV5-6 with TRBJ1-1; no reliable D call. The germline V gene has CDR1 SGHDT and CDR2 YYEEEE. The CDR3 has 14 amino acids. V was trimmed by 2 bases and J by 1 base, leaving 9 bases between them. The whole variable domain, filled in from reference TRBV5-6 and TRBJ1-1, reads DAGVTQSPTHLIKTRGQQVTLRCSPKSGHDTVSWYQQALGQGPQFIFQYYEEEERQRGNFPDRFSGHQFPNYSSELNVNALLLGDSALYLCASSFRRENTEAFFGQGTRLTVV.

This chain connects TRBV5-1 to TRBJ2-5; D remains unclear. The germline V gene encodes CDR1 SGHRS and CDR2 YFSETQ. The CDR3 is 15 amino acids. Trimming removed 0 bases from V and 5 bases from J, with 14 bases in between. CDR3 bases: TGCGCCAGCAGCTTGGCTGGGCCCCCACCCGAGACCCAGTACTTC. Its protein is CASSLAGPPPETQYF.

This sequence joins TRBV6-2 or TRBV6-3 and TRBJ2-7; D gene unclear. The CDR3 extends over 12 amino acids. Germline CDR1 MNHEY, CDR2 SVGEGT. V lost 6 bases and J 0 bases, leaving 6 bases between the germline ends. CDR3 bases: TGTGCCAGCAGCCTAAGCTCCTACGAGCAGTACTTC. Amino acid sequence: CASSLSSYEQYF.